This T cell receptor beta chain was identified during a study of CXCR3-negative and CXCR3-positive naive CD8 T cells. Background on the study: The libraries together contributed 110 million to 150 million TRB reads, each supplying about 1.5 +/- 0.3 million. Study-wide findings and caveats: Against CXCR3-negative naive cells, CXCR3-positive naive cells showed more hydrophobic TRB CDR3s. Researchers report CXCR3 expression partially decreased after cryopreservation, with fresh PBMCs used in most assays.

Investigators sorted each CD8+ T cell subset in triplicate, taking hundreds of thousands of cells each time. Germline V CDR1 and CDR2: SSHAT, FNYEAQ (reference sequence). The CDR3 loop spans 15 amino acids. With respect to this clonotype: Its antigen remains unknown.

The method, 5' RACE with UMI labels, was used to prepare the TRB cDNA libraries. TCRdb reprocessed the 5' RACE reads, with one entry per CDR3 protein and no DNA. The sample totals several thousand distinct CDR3 sequences; its top ten clones hold 2%. This sequence was found in a human donor in good health. Some clones in this sample may be carry-over from other donors' samples. The chain has TRBV7-7 and TRBJ2-5; lacking DNA, the TRBD1 call made by TCRdb goes unchecked. The specimen was naive CXCR3+ CD8+ T cells from blood. The subset was: CD45RO-CCR7+CD27+CD95- naive CD8+ T cells expressing CXCR3 (TNR3+). The CDR3 region is CASSFRGQGLETQYF.